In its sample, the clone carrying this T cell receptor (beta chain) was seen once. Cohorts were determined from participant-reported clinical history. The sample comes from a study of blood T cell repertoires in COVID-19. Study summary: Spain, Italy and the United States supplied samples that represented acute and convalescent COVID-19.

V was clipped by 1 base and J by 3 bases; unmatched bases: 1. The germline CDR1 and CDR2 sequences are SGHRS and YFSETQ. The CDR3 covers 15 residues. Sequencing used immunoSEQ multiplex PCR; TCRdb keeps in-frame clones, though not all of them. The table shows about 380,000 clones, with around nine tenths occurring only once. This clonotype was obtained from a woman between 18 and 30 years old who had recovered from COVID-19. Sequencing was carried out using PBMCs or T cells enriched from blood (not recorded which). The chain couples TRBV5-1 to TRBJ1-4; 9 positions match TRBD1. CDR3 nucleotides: TGCGCCAGCAGCTTGAGGACAGGGGCTAATGAAAAACTGTTTTTT. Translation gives CASSLRTGANEKLFF.